This T cell receptor beta chain was recorded in a study of cytomegalovirus exposure and HLA in healthy donors. Study findings and constraints: Cytomegalovirus-associated TCR beta chains were listed, numbering 150 to 200. The classifier was said to identify cytomegalovirus status with high specificity and sensitivity.

Points on this clone: What it recognizes is unknown.

TCRdb's copy holds only in-frame clones and misses some; the assay was immunoSEQ multiplex PCR. The sample yields about 56,000 clones, 93% seen once. The germline gives CDR1 MGHDK, CDR2 SYGVNS. V was cut by 1 base and J by 10 bases, with 14 bases left in between. This CDR3 contains 13 residues. The origin of this receptor is a woman aged 18-29 years in good health and CMV-seropositive. The rearrangement uses TRBV25-1 and TRBJ2-7; D may be TRBD2 (5 bases). What was sequenced was PBMCs. The CDR3 bases are TGTGCCAGCAGTGAATCAGTCAGTAGACTACAGTACTTC. Translation: CASSESVSRLQYF.